A few counts support the clone carrying this TCR beta chain. Its cognate antigen is unknown. TCRbeta library preparation incorporated unique molecular identifiers. TCRdb reprocessed the PCR reads with MiXCR, giving one entry per CDR3 protein. The sample contains about 980,000 distinct CDR3 sequences, around 30% of which appear only once. These data are taken from a study of T-cell reconstitution after alpha-beta-depleted transplantation in children. Overall study results and limits: A year post-transplant, T-cell counts and diversity derived mostly from newly produced T cells. Several hundred expanded graft clones reportedly gave rise to the alpha-beta T cells present about two months after transplant. Elevated TCRbeta diversity at day 60 was traced, in some patients, to surviving recipient T cells and thymic progenitors.

This receptor was obtained from a boy in the first two years of life who had a stem cell transplant for SCID, so the T cells may come from the graft donor. Material: PBMCs, mostly from graft donor cells, obtained 360 days after TCRalphabeta/CD19-depleted stem cell transplant.

The CDR3 sequence: CASSPNPAGGYGYTF. The DNA of the CDR3 is TGTGCCAGCAGCCCAAACCCCGCCGGGGGGTATGGCTACACCTTC. The rearrangement joins TRBV9 to TRBJ1-2; perhaps TRBD1 as D (5 bases). Trimming pared 4 bases from V and 5 bases from J, leaving 18 bases between. This CDR3 comprises 15 residues. Germline V gene sequence: CDR1 SGDLS, CDR2 YYNGEE.